This passage covers 20 T cell receptor beta chains from one sample sequenced in a study of T-cell memory formation after mild COVID-19. A single record per CDR3 protein comes from TCRdb applying MiXCR to the 5' RACE reads. The data show over 95,000 distinct CDR3 sequences, 20% to 25% seen once. Sequencing used PBMCs or a T cell subset sorted from them (not recorded which). The receptor set was obtained from a man younger than 30 who had mild COVID-19 (a few samples of this study predate the infection). Cell type and time point are not known.

The rearrangement joins TRBV7-6 to TRBJ1-4; TRBD1 matches at 9 bases. V lost 4 bases and J lost 13; bases outside the gene matches: 7. Germline loops: CDR1 SGHVS, CDR2 FNYEAQ. This CDR3 contains 13 residues. The CDR3 DNA reads TGTGCCAGCAGCTCTAGCGGACAGGGGCGACTGTTTTTT. It encodes CASSSSGQGRLFF. Supplemented by reference TRBV7-6 and TRBJ1-4, the full variable domain reads GAGVSQSPRYKVTKRGQDVALRCDPISGHVSLYWYRQALGQGPEFLTYFNYEAQQDKSGLPNDRFSAERPEGSISTLTIQRTEQRDSAMYRCASSSSGQGRLFFGSGTQLSVL.

This clonotype was seen a few times. The CDR3 DNA follows: TGCAGTGCTAGAACCCTGGGACAGCGATACACCACCGGGGAGCTGTTTTTT. Translation gives CSARTLGQRYTTGELFF. The chain employs TRBV20-1 and TRBJ2-2; 7 bases match TRBD1. CDR1 and CDR2 (germline): DFQATT, SNEGSKA (reference sequence). The V segment lost 2 bases and the J segment 4 bases; nucleotides outside the gene matches: 13. CDR3 length equals 17 residues.

The CDR3 sequence is CAISDPGDASYGYTF. The DNA for the CDR3 is TGTGCCATCAGTGATCCGGGGGATGCGAGCTATGGCTACACCTTC. V usage is TRBV10-3 and J usage is TRBJ1-2; a possible D gene is TRBD1 (5 bases). The CDR3 has 15 residues. The germline V gene encodes CDR1 ENHRY and CDR2 SYGVKD. V lost 3 bases and J lost 4, with 15 bases in between.

This clonotype was seen a handful of times. This chain uses TRBV28 with TRBJ2-1; D remains ambiguous. This CDR3 spans 14 amino acids. With 3 bases removed from V and 0 bases from J, the gap between germline ends came to 6 bases. Per the germline V gene, CDR1 is MDHEN and CDR2 is SYDVKM. CDR3 protein: CASSLLSSYNEQFF. In DNA, the CDR3 is TGTGCCAGCAGTTTGCTAAGCTCCTACAATGAGCAGTTCTTC.

The CDR3 nucleotides read TGTGCCAGCAGACAGGATGCTTACGAGCAGTACGTC. The encoded protein is CASRQDAYEQYV. V usage is TRBV2 and J usage is TRBJ2-7; D might be TRBD1 (5 bases). This CDR3 has 12 amino acids. CDR1 is SNHLY and CDR2 is FYNNEI in the germline V gene. Trimming stripped 6 bases from V and 4 bases from J, with 10 bases between.

The V gene is TRBV28, the J gene TRBJ2-5; the match to TRBD1 covers 9 bases. Germline V gene lookup returns CDR1 MDHEN and CDR2 SYDVKM. The V and J ends lost 3 bases and 2 bases, in that order; junction bases with no gene match: 4. The CDR3 is made up of 15 amino acids. DNA of the CDR3: TGTGCCAGCAGTTTGAGACAGGGGGATCAAGAGACCCAGTACTTC. Translating it yields CASSLRQGDQETQYF.

The J gene is TRBJ2-3, the V gene TRBV5-1; D not resolved. Trimming took off 0 bases at V and 0 bases at J, with 11 bases between the two ends. CDR1 is SGHRS and CDR2 is YFSETQ in the germline V gene. This CDR3 has 16 residues. CDR3 in amino acids: CASSLGSWASTDTQYF. CDR3 nucleotides: TGCGCCAGCAGCTTGGGTTCGTGGGCTAGCACAGATACGCAGTATTTT.

In its sample, this clonotype was seen a few times. J is TRBJ1-5 and V is TRBV2; no reliable D call. This CDR3 has 16 amino acids. Trimming cost V 5 bases and J 0 bases, with 14 bases left between them. In germline, CDR1 is SNHLY, CDR2 FYNNEI. The CDR3 DNA reads TGTGCCAGCAGTACCCACAACCCATATAGCAATCAGCCCCAGCATTTT. It translates to CASSTHNPYSNQPQHF.

The chain combines TRBV7-6 with TRBJ2-3, with TRBD2 matching 11 bases. Germline V lookup: CDR1 SGHVS, CDR2 FNYEAQ. Trimming cost V 4 bases and J 2 bases; bases outside gene matches: 5. The CDR3 is made up of 16 amino acids. The CDR3: CASSWPTSGDTDTQYF. Written as DNA, the CDR3 is TGTGCCAGCAGCTGGCCGACTAGCGGGGACACAGATACGCAGTATTTT.

This rearrangement joins TRBV5-1 to TRBJ2-1; D might be TRBD2 (5 bases). CDR3 length: 12 amino acids. Germline assignment: CDR1 SGHRS and CDR2 YFSETQ. V was shortened by 4 bases and J by 10 bases, with 12 bases between the two germline ends. The DNA for the CDR3 is TGCGCCAGCAGCCGGACCGGGAACGAGCAGTTCTTC. Translation: CASSRTGNEQFF.

The V gene is TRBV12-3 or TRBV12-4, the J gene TRBJ2-3; 8 nucleotides line up with TRBD2. J gave up 5 bases and V 6 bases, and 10 bases lay outside the gene matches. The CDR3 runs 15 residues. The DNA for the CDR3 is TGTGCCAGCAGAAGTTCTGGCGGGGGGATAGATACGCAGTATTTT. Protein sequence: CASRSSGGGIDTQYF.

This clonotype was counted only a few times. The chain has TRBV5-7 and TRBJ2-7, with D unresolved. TRBV5-7 is filed as an ORF, its function uncertain. The CDR3 runs 13 residues. Trimming stripped 5 bases from V and 0 bases from J, with 9 bases between. In DNA, the CDR3 is TGTGCCAGCAGGACCCAAAACTCCTACGAGCAGTACGTC. It yields the protein CASRTQNSYEQYV.

The rearrangement joins TRBV6-6 to TRBJ1-5; 8 bases line up with TRBD1. This CDR3 contains 18 residues. V lost 2 bases, J lost 5 bases, and 14 bases stayed unmatched. The germline CDR1 and CDR2 sequences are MNHNY and SVGAGI (reference sequence). The CDR3 DNA is TGTGCCAGCAGTTACCCGACCAGGACAGGGCGATACGATCAGCCCCAGCATTTT. Residues: CASSYPTRTGRYDQPQHF.

This clonotype was observed a handful of times. The V and J genes are TRBV5-1 and TRBJ1-1; D possibly corresponds to TRBD1 (6 bases). This CDR3 region has 14 residues. V lost 2 bases and J 1 base, leaving 9 bases between the germline ends. The germline CDR1 and CDR2 sequences are SGHRS and YFSETQ. The CDR3 loop is CASSLQGGNTEAFF. In DNA form, the CDR3 reads TGCGCCAGCAGCTTACAGGGAGGGAACACTGAAGCTTTCTTT.

The rearrangement links TRBV5-1 to TRBJ2-2, with TRBD1 matching 7 bases. The CDR3 has 16 residues. The germline V gene encodes CDR1 SGHRS and CDR2 YFSETQ. With 0 bases clipped from V and 5 bases from J, the junction kept 7 bases outside the gene matches. Here the CDR3 reads CASSLGQGVETGELFF. The CDR3 nucleotides read TGCGCCAGCAGCTTGGGACAGGGAGTCGAAACCGGGGAGCTGTTTTTT. Combining the CDR3 with reference TRBV5-1 and TRBJ2-2 gives the whole variable domain KAGVTQTPRYLIKTRGQQVTLSCSPISGHRSVSWYQQTPGQGLQFLFEYFSETQRNKGNFPGRFSGRQFSNSRSEMNVSTLELGDSALYLCASSLGQGVETGELFFGEGSRLTVL.

This clonotype occurred many times. This chain links TRBV4-1 with TRBJ2-7, with 10 nucleotides matching TRBD1. Germline lookup yields CDR1 MGHRA and CDR2 YSYEKL. The CDR3 spans 14 residues. V was clipped by 3 bases and J by 3 bases; unmatched bases: 2. CDR3 sequence (DNA): TGCGCCAGCAGCCACCGGGACAGGGGCTACGAGCAGTACGTC. This translates into CASSHRDRGYEQYV.

This clonotype was found a few times. J is TRBJ2-7 and V is TRBV5-5, with 8 nucleotides matching TRBD1. Germline V gene data show CDR1 as SGHKS and CDR2 as YYEKEE (reference sequence). This CDR3 is built from 16 residues. After removal of 4 bases from V and 2 bases from J, the junction contained 11 bases not matched to a gene. The CDR3 region is CASSEPRDRSPYEQYF. CDR3 in DNA: TGTGCCAGCAGCGAACCACGGGACAGGTCTCCCTACGAGCAGTACTTC.

This clonotype has just a few counts. V and J are TRBV7-2 and TRBJ2-3; 14 bases align to TRBD2. V lost 5 bases to trimming and J lost 3 bases; unmatched junction nucleotides: 7. The germline V gene encodes CDR1 SGHTA and CDR2 FQGNSA. This CDR3 region has 17 residues. DNA of the CDR3: TGTGCCAGCAGCCCACCGGGACTAGCGGGGGAAACAGATACGCAGTATTTT. Translated, it gives CASSPPGLAGETDTQYF.

The rearrangement joins TRBV7-6 to TRBJ2-2; D is perhaps TRBD2 (5 bases). V was pared by 8 bases and J by 4 bases, with 14 bases between. CDR1 is SGHVS, CDR2 FNYEAQ, per germline. This CDR3 has 14 amino acids. This CDR3 is CASFTPGFTGELFF. The CDR3 DNA is TGTGCCAGCTTTACGCCGGGGTTCACCGGGGAGCTGTTTTTT. Looking up the rest from reference TRBV7-6 and TRBJ2-2 gives the full variable domain: GAGVSQSPRYKVTKRGQDVALRCDPISGHVSLYWYRQALGQGPEFLTYFNYEAQQDKSGLPNDRFSAERPEGSISTLTIQRTEQRDSAMYRCASFTPGFTGELFFGEGSRLTVL.

The chain recombines TRBV20-1 with TRBJ2-1; D is unclear. V was shortened by 8 bases and J by 0 bases, with 11 bases between the two germline ends. The CDR3 covers 13 residues. The germline V gene encodes CDR1 DFQATT and CDR2 SNEGSKA (reference sequence). CDR3 sequence: CSISRDSYNEQFF. DNA for the CDR3: TGCAGTATCTCTAGGGACTCCTACAATGAGCAGTTCTTC.